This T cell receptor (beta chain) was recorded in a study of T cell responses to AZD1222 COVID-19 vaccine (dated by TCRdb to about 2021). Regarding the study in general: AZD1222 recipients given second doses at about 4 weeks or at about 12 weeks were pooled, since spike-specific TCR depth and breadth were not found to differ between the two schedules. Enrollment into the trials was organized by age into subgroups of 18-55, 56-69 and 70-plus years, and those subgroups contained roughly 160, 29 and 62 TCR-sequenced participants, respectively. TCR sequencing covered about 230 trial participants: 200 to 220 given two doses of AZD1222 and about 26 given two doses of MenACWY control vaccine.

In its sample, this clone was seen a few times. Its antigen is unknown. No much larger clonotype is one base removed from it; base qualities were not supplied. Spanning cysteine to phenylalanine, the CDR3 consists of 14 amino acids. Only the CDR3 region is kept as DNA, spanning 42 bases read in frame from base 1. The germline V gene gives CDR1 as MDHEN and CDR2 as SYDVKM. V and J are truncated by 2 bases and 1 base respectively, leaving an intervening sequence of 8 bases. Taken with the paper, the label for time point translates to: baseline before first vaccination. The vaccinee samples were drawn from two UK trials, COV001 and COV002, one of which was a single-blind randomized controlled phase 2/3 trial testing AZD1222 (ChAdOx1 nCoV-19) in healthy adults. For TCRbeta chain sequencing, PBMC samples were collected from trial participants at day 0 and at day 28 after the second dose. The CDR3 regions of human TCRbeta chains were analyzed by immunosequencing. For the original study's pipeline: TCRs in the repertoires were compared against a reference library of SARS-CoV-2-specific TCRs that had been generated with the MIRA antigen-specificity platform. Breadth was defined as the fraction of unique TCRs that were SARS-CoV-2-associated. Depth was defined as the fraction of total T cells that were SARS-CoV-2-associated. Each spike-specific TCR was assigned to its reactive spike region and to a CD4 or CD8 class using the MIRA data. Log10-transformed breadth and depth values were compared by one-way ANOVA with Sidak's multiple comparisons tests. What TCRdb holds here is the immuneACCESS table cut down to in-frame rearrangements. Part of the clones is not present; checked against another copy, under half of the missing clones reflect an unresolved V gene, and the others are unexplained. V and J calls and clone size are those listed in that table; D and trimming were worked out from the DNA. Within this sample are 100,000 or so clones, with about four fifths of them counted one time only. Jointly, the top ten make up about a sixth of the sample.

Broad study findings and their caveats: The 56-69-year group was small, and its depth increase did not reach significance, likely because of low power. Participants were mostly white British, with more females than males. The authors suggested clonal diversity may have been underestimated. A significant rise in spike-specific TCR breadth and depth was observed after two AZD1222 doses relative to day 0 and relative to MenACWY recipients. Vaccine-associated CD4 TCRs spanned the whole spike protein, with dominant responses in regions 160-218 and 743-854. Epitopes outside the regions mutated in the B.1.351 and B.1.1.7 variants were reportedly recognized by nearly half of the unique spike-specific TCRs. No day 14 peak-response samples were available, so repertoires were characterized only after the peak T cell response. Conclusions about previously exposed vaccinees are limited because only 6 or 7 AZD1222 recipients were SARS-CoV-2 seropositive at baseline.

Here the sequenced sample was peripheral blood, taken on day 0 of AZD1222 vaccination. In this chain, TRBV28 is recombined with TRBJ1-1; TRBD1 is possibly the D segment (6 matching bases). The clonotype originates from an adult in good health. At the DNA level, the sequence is TGTGCCAGCAGTTTAGGGACAAGGAACACTGAAGCTTTCTTT. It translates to CASSLGTRNTEAFF. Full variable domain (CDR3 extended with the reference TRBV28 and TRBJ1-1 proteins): DVKVTQSSRYLVKRTGEKVFLECVQDMDHENMFWYRQDPGLGLRLIYFSYDVKMKEKGDIPEGYSVSREKKERFSLILESASTNQTSMYLCASSLGTRNTEAFFGQGTRLTVV.